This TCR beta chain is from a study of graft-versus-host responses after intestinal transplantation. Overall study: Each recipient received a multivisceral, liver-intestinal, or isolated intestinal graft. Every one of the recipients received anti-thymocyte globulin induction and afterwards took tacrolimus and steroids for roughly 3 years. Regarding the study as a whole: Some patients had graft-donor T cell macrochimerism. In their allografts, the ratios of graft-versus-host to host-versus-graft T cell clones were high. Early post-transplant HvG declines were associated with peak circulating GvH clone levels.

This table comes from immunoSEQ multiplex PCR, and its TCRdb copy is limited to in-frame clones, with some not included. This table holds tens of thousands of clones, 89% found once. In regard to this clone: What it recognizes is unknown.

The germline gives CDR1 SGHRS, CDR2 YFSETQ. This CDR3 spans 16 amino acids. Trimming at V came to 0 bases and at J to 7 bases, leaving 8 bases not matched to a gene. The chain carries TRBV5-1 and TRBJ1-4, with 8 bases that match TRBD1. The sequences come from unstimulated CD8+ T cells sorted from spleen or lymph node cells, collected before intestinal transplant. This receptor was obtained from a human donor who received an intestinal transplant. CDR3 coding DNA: TGCGCCAGCAGCTTGGGGGACAGGAAGGTGGCTGAAAAACTGTTTTTT. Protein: CASSLGDRKVAEKLFF.